This T cell receptor (beta chain) derives from a study of glioma-infiltrating T cells after dendritic cell vaccination. Clones were sequenced by immunoSEQ multiplex PCR, and TCRdb holds only the in-frame ones, with some missing. Of some 110,000 clones listed, roughly 90% are singletons. Time point defined: after dendritic cell vaccination, including at tumor progression/relapse. CDR3 length: 14 amino acids. Sample: blood, taken after dendritic cell vaccination. The chain links TRBV21-1 to TRBJ1-1. TRBV21-1 is a pseudogene. This TCR was recovered from a human donor with glioblastoma. In nucleotides, the CDR3 is TGTGCCAGCAGCACCTCGGACTTGGACACTGAAGCTTTCTTT. Its protein is CASSTSDLDTEAFF.